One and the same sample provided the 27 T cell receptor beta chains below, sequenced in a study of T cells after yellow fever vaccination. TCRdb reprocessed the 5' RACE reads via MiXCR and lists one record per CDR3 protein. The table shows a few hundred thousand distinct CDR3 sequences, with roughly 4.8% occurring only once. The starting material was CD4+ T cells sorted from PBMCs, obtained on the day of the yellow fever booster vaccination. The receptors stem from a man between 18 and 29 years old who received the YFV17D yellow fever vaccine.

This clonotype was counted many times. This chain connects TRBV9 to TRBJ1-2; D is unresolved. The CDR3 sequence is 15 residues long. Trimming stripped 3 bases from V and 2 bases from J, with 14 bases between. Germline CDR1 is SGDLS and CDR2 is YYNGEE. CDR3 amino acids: CASSASPSPNYGYTF. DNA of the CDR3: TGTGCCAGCAGCGCGAGTCCTTCCCCCAACTATGGCTACACCTTC. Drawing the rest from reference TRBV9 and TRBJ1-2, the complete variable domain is DSGVTQTPKHLITATGQRVTLRCSPRSGDLSVYWYQQSLDQGLQFLIQYYNGEERAKGNILERFSAQQFPDLHSELNLSSLELGDSALYFCASSASPSPNYGYTFGSGTRLTVV.

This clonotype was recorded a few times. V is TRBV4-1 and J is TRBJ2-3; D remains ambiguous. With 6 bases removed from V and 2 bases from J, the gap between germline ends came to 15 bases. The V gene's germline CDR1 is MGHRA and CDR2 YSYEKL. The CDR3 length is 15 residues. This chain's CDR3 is CASRPTFSDTDTQYF. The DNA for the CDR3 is TGCGCCAGCAGACCAACATTCTCCGACACAGATACGCAGTATTTT.

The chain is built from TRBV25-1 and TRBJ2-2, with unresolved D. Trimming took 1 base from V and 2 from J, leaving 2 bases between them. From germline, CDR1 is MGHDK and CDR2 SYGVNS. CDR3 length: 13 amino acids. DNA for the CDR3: TGTGCCAGCAGTGAATTAAACACCGGGGAGCTGTTTTTT. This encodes CASSELNTGELFF.

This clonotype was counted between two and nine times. CDR3 region: CASSLSGTSEETQYF. The CDR3 nucleotides read TGCGCCAGCAGCTTGAGCGGGACTAGTGAGGAGACCCAGTACTTC. The chain couples TRBV5-1 to TRBJ2-5, with 8 bases that match TRBD2. V lost 1 base, J lost 5 bases, and 7 bases stayed unmatched. The CDR3 length is 15 residues. Germline-derived CDR1 and CDR2 are SGHRS and YFSETQ.

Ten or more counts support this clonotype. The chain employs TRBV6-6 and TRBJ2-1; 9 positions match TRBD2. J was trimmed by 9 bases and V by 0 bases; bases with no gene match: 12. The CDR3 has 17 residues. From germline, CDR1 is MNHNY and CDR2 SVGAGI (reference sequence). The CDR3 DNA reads TGTGCCAGCAGTTACTCGGCTAGCGGGGCCGGAGGTGGTGAGCAGTTCTTC. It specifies CASSYSASGAGGGEQFF.

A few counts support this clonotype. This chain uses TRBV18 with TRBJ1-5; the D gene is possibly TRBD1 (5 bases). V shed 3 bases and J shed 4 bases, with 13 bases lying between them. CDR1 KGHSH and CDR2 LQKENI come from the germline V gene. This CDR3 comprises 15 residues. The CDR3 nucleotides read TGTGCCAGCTCACCCCGAGGGGATCCGAATCAGCCCCAGCATTTT. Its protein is CASSPRGDPNQPQHF.

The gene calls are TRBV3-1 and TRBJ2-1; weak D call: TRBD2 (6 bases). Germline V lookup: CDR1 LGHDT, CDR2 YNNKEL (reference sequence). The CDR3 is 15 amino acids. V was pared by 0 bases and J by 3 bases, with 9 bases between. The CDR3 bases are TGTGCCAGCAGCCAAGATTGGGGGGTCTACAATGAGCAGTTCTTC. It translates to CASSQDWGVYNEQFF.

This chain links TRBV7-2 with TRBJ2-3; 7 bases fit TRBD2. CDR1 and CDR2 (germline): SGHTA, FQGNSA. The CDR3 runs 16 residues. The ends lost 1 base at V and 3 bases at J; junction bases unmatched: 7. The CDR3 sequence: CASSLERGGGTDTQYF. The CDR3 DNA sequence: TGTGCCAGCAGCTTAGAGCGTGGCGGGGGTACAGATACGCAGTATTTT.

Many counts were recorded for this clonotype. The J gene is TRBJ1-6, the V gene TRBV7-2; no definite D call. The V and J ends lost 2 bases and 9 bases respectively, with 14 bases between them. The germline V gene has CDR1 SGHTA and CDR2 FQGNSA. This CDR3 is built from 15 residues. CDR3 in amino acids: CASSLYGDVGSPLHF. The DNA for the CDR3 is TGTGCCAGCAGCTTATACGGGGATGTGGGTTCACCCCTCCACTTT.

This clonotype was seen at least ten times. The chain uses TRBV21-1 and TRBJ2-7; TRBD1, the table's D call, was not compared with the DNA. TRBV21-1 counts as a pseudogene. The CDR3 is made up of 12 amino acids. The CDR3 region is CASRGSSHEQYV. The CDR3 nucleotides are TGTGCCAGCCGGGGGTCCTCCCACGAGCAGTACGTC.

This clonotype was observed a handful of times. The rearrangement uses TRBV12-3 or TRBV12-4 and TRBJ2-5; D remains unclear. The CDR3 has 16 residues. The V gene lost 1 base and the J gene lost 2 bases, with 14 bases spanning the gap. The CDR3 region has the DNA TGTGCCAGCAGTTTAGTTCCCAGCCGGCGGCAAGAGACCCAGTACTTC. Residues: CASSLVPSRRQETQYF.

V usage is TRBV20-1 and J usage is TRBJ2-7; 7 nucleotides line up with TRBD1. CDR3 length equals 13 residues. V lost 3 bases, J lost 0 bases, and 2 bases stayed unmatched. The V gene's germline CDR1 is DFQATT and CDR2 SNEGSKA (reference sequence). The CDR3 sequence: CSASRTGSYEQYV. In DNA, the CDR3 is TGCAGTGCTAGTCGGACAGGCTCCTACGAGCAGTACGTC.

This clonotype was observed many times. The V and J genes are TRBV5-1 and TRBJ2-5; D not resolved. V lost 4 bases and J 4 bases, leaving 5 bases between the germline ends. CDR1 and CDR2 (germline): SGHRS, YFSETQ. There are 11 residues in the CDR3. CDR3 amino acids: CASSITETQYF. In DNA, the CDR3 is TGCGCCAGCAGCATCACAGAGACCCAGTACTTC.

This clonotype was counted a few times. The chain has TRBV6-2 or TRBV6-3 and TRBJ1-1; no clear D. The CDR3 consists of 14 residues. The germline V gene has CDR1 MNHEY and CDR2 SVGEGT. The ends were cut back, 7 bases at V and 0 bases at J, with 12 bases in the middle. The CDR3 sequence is CASTSRRMNTEAFF. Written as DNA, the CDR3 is TGTGCCAGCACCAGTCGGCGTATGAACACTGAAGCTTTCTTT.

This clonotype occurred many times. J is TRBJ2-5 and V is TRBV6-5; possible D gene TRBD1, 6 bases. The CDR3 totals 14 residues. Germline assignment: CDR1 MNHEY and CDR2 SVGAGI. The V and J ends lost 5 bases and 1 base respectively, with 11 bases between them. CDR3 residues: CASSRQAPQETQYF. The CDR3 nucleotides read TGTGCCAGCAGTAGACAGGCGCCCCAAGAGACCCAGTACTTC.

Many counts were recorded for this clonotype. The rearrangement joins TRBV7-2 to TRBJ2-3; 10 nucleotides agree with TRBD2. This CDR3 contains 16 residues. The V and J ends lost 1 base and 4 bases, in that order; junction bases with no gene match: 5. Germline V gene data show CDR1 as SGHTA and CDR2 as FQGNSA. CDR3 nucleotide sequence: TGTGCCAGCAGCTTAGGGTCTAGCGGGGGCGCAGATACGCAGTATTTT. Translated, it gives CASSLGSSGGADTQYF.

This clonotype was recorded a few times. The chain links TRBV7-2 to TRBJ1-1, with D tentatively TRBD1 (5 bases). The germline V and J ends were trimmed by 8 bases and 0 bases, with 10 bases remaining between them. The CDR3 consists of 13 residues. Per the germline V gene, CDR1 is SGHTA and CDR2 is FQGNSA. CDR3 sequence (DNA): TGTGCCAGCGATCGACAGTTGAACACTGAAGCTTTCTTT. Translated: CASDRQLNTEAFF.

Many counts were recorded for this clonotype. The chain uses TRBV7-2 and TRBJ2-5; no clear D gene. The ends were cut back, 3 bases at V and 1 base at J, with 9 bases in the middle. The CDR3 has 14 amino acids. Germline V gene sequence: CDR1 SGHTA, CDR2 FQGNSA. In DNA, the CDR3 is TGTGCCAGCAGCTTTACGAGGACCCAAGAGACCCAGTACTTC. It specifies CASSFTRTQETQYF.

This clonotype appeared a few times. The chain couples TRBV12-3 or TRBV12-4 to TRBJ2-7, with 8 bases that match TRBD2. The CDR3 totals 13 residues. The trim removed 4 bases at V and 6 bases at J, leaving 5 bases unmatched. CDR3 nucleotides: TGTGCCAGCAGTTCGTGGACTAGCCGCGAGCAGTACTTC. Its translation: CASSSWTSREQYF.

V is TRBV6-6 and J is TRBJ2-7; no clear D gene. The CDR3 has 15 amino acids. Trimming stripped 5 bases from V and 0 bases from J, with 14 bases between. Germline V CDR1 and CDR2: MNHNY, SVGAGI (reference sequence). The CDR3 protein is CASSRDPMSSYEQYF. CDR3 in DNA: TGTGCCAGCAGTCGAGACCCTATGAGCTCCTACGAGCAGTACTTC.

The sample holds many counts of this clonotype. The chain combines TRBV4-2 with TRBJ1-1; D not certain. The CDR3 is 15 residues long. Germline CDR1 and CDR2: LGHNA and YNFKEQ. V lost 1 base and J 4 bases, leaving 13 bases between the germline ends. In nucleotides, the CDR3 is TGTGCCAGCAGCCAAGTCGAGGCTTGGGGCACTGAAGCTTTCTTT. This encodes CASSQVEAWGTEAFF.

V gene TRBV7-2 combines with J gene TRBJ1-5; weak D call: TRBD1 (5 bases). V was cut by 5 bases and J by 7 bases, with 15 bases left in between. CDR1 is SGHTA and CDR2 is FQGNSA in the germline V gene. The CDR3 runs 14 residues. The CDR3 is CASSLDPGGQPQHF. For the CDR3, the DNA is TGTGCCAGCAGCCTAGACCCCGGGGGACAGCCCCAGCATTTT.

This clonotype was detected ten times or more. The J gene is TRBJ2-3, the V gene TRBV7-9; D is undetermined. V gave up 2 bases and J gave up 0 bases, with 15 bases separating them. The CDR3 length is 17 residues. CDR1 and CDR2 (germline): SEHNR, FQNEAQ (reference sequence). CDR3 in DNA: TGTGCCAGCAGCTTATCCCACGGAAGCTATAGCACAGATACGCAGTATTTT. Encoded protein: CASSLSHGSYSTDTQYF.

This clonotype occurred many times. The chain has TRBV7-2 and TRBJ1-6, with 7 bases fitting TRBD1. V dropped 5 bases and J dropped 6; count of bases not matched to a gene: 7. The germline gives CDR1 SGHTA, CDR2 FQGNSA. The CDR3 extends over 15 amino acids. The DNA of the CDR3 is TGTGCCAGCAGCGACTCCGGGACAGCTAATTCACCCCTCCACTTT. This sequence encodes CASSDSGTANSPLHF.

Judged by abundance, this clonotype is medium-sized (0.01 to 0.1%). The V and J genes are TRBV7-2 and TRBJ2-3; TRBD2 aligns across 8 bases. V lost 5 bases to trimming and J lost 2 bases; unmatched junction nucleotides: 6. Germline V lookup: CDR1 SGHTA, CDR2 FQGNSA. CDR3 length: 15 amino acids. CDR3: CASSPGGPLTDTQYF. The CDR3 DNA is TGTGCCAGCAGCCCGGGGGGGCCCCTCACAGATACGCAGTATTTT.

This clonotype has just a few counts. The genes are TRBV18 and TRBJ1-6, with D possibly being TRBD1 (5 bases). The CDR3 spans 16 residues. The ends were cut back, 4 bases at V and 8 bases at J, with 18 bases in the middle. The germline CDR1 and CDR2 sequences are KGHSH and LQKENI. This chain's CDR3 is CASSQGIGAEDSPLHF. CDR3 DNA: TGTGCCAGCTCACAGGGTATAGGGGCTGAGGATTCACCCCTCCACTTT.

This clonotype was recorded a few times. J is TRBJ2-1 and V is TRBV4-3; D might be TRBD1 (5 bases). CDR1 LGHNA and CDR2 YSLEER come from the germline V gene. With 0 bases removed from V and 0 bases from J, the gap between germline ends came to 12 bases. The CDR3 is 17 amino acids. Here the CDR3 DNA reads TGCGCCAGCAGCCAAGAAATGCAGGGATTCTCCTACAATGAGCAGTTCTTC. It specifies CASSQEMQGFSYNEQFF.